This is a list of T cell receptor beta chains from one sample in a study of cytomegalovirus exposure and HLA in healthy donors. Method: immunoSEQ multiplex PCR; TCRdb's copy keeps in-frame clones and lacks some. The sample includes over 150,000 clones, approximately 81% of them seen just once. The sample taken for sequencing was PBMCs. Receptors were obtained from a man aged 18 to 30 in good health and CMV-seronegative. Both conserved end residues are trimmed from each CDR3. The D gene is left open where the match is weak. Clone size, where shown, is once, few, many, or a class for clones that have expanded.

D,size,V,J,CDR3
-,-,TRBV6-6,TRBJ2-5,ASSSSVGHHQETQY
TRBD1,-,TRBV29-1,TRBJ2-7,SVGGRQGLPEQY
TRBD1,-,TRBV7-2,TRBJ2-7,ASSLPGQVTHEQY
-,-,TRBV7-9,TRBJ1-1,ASSPHGLAEAF
TRBD1,-,TRBV27,TRBJ1-6,ASSLRDRGDSPLH
TRBD2,-,TRBV6-4,TRBJ2-2,ASGAGAEAGELF
TRBD2,-,TRBV6-5,TRBJ2-3,ASSTGAAGGDTQY
TRBD2,-,TRBV7-6,TRBJ2-7,ASSLESGSREQY
TRBD1,-,TRBV6-1,TRBJ2-7,ASRLTGTGAYEQY
TRBD2,-,TRBV9,TRBJ2-3,ASSESGRALDTQY
-,-,TRBV6-4,TRBJ2-3,ASSFGLASTDTQY
TRBD2,-,TRBV7-2,TRBJ2-3,ASSFSSGRNADTQY
-,-,TRBV27,TRBJ2-7,ASSPSLALLYEQY
TRBD2,once,TRBV5-8,TRBJ2-2,ASSLGVAGVDTGELF
TRBD2,-,TRBV7-2,TRBJ2-1,ASRPTSGTYNEQF
-,few,TRBV4-3,TRBJ2-1,ASSHDGARF
TRBD1,-,TRBV5-6,TRBJ2-7,ASRGGYGRGEQY
-,few,TRBV29-1,TRBJ2-7,SVVDRLSYEQY
-,few,TRBV15,TRBJ1-4,ATSREGPIEKLF
-,once,TRBV7-8,TRBJ2-7,ASSLGRDEQY
TRBD1,once,TRBV5-4,TRBJ2-1,ASSLPGGTYNEQF
-,few,TRBV19,TRBJ2-3,ASSVRGWATDTQY
-,-,TRBV10-3,TRBJ2-3,ANGVGGNTDTQY
-,few,TRBV6-1,TRBJ2-6,ASSEAGRDSGANVLT
TRBD2,-,TRBV19,TRBJ2-7,ASSIGGRGYEQY
-,-,TRBV4-3,TRBJ2-4,ASSQGKPGIGNIQY
-,-,TRBV19,TRBJ2-4,ASSLSLLAKNIQY
TRBD2,-,TRBV7-9,TRBJ2-1,ASSLAKGLAGLYNEQF
-,-,TRBV2,TRBJ2-4,ASTSRTDLAKNIQY
TRBD2,-,TRBV5-1,TRBJ2-2,ASSPPGREDTGELF
-,-,TRBV7-9,TRBJ2-2,ASSLQERTGELF
TRBD1,-,TRBV10-1,TRBJ2-7,ASSRQGSYEQY
-,-,TRBV5-6,TRBJ1-2,ASSSGGYGYT
-,once,TRBV4-3,TRBJ2-5,ASSQGLQETQY
TRBD1,-,TRBV7-2,TRBJ2-1,ASSPGQGGDEQF
TRBD2,once,TRBV7-2,TRBJ2-7,ASSPRSGREEQY
TRBD1,-,TRBV27,TRBJ2-7,ASRTGGRNEQY
TRBD1,-,TRBV11-2,TRBJ2-7,ASSPLGTGPSYEQY
-,few,TRBV5-1,TRBJ2-7,ASSFPGYPYEQY
-,-,TRBV29-1,TRBJ2-1,SVAGIGDYNEQF
-,-,TRBV7-2,TRBJ1-2,ASRVGGAGGYT
TRBD2,-,TRBV2,TRBJ2-7,ASSGTSGSEAGYEQY
TRBD2,-,TRBV5-1,TRBJ2-2,ASSFLSGRNTGELF
-,-,TRBV21-1,TRBJ1-1,ASRNKPGQEGTEAF
-,few,TRBV30,TRBJ1-4,AWSVHGVEEKLF